The TCR beta chain under discussion was sequenced for a study of graft-versus-host responses after intestinal transplantation. Overall study: Grafts were multivisceral, liver-intestinal, or isolated intestinal. Anti-thymocyte globulin was used for induction in all recipients, who then took tacrolimus and steroids for 3 to 4 years.

As concerns this clone: Its antigen is still unknown.

CDR3 length equals 16 residues. In germline, CDR1 is KGHSH, CDR2 LQKENI. The ends lost 3 bases at V and 0 bases at J; junction bases unmatched: 5. Data came from immunoSEQ multiplex PCR; TCRdb stores just in-frame clones and leaves some out. This table has 80,000 to 100,000 clones, around nine tenths appearing once. Findings of the study overall: Early after transplant, HvG clones declined as circulating GvH clones peaked.

This sequence joins TRBV18 and TRBJ1-3; 7 bases match TRBD1. This material consisted of unstimulated CD4+ T cells sorted from spleen or lymph node cells, taken before intestinal transplant. This sequence was found in a human donor who received an intestinal transplant. CDR3 DNA: TGTGCCAGCTCACCCGTGGACAGGAGCTCTGGAAACACCATATATTTT. Residues: CASSPVDRSSGNTIYF.